This T cell receptor beta chain was sequenced for a study of PD-L1 blockade in urothelial cancer. Whole-study context: After treatment start, blood was analyzed at 3 weeks (second dose) and at 6 weeks. Notes on the study in general: Those with durable benefit had larger increases in tumor-associated blood clones at 3 weeks. Pretreatment TCR clonality in blood under the median foretold superior survival.

The time point was: pretreatment peripheral blood. This clone appeared a single time. Its antigen is currently unknown. The CDR3 spans 15 residues. With V trimmed by 0 bases and J by 5 bases, 4 bases remained unmatched. CDR1 is SGHNT and CDR2 is YYREEE in the germline V gene (reference sequence). Some clones are missing from TCRdb's copy, which holds only in-frame ones; the method was immunoSEQ multiplex PCR. The sample includes approximately 39,000 clones, around four fifths of them seen just once. Sample: PBMCs, taken around atezolizumab (anti-PD-L1) treatment. The V call is TRBV5-4, the J call TRBJ2-1; TRBD2 agrees at 8 bases. The TCR originated in a man older than 75 with urothelial cancer. The CDR3 DNA is TGTGCCAGCAGCTTGGCCGGGAGGGCCCACAATGAGCAGTTCTTC. It yields the protein CASSLAGRAHNEQFF.